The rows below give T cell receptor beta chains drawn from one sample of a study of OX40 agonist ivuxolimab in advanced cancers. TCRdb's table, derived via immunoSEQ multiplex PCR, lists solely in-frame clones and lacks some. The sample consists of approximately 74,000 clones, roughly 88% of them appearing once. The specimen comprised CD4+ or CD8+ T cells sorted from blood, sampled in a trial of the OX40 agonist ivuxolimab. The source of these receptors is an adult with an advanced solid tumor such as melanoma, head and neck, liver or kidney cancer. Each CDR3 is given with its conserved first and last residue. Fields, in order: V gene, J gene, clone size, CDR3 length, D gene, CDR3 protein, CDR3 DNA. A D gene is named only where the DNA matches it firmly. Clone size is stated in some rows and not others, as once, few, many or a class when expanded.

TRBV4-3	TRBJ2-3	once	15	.	CASSQDPGTSDTQYF	TGCGCCAGCAGCCAAGATCCTGGGACTTCCGATACGCAGTATTTT
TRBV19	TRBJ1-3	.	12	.	CASGPSGNTIYF	TGTGCCAGTGGGCCCTCTGGAAACACCATATATTTT
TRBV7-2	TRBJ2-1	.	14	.	CASSPGLDYNEQFF	TGTGCCAGCAGCCCGGGACTCGACTACAATGAGCAGTTCTTC
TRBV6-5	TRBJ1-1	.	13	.	CASCTQGNTEAFF	TGTGCCAGCTGTACACAGGGGAACACTGAAGCTTTCTTT
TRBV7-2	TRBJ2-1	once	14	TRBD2	CASSPLREANEQFF	TGTGCCAGCAGCCCGTTGCGGGAGGCAAATGAGCAGTTCTTC
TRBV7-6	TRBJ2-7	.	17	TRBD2	CASSLDARASGSYEQYF	TGTGCCAGCAGCTTAGATGCGAGGGCTAGCGGCTCCTACGAGCAGTACTTC
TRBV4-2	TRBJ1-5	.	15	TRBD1	CASSQEAGGAQPQHF	TGTGCCAGCAGCCAAGAGGCAGGGGGGGCTCAGCCCCAGCATTTT
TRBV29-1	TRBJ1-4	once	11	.	CSVSGSEKLFF	TGCAGCGTATCAGGGAGTGAAAAACTGTTTTTT
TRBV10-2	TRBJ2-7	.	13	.	CASSTQGSYEQYF	TGCGCCAGCAGTACGCAGGGGTCCTACGAGCAGTACTTC
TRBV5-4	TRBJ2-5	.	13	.	CASSLNRRETQYF	TGTGCCAGCAGCTTGAACAGGAGAGAGACCCAGTACTTC
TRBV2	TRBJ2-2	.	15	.	CASSERGAPTGELFF	TGTGCCAGCAGTGAGAGGGGGGCCCCGACCGGGGAGCTGTTTTTT
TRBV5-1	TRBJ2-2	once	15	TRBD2	CASSGLAGRTGELFF	TGCGCCAGCAGCGGACTAGCGGGAAGGACCGGGGAGCTGTTTTTT
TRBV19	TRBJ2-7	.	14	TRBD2	CASLKTAGGGEQYF	TGTGCCAGCCTGAAGACGGCGGGGGGTGGCGAGCAGTACTTC
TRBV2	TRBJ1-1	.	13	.	CASRLEGNTEAFF	TGTGCCAGCAGACTCGAGGGGAACACTGAAGCTTTCTTT
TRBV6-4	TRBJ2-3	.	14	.	CASSVDYTTDTQYF	TGTGCCAGCAGCGTGGACTACACCACAGATACGCAGTATTTT
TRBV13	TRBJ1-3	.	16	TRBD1	CASSPPINDREYTIYF	TGTGCCAGCAGCCCCCCAATCAACGACAGGGAATACACCATATATTTT
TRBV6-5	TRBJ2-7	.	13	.	CASSRGTMSEQYF	TGTGCCAGCAGCCGCGGGACAATGTCCGAGCAGTACTTC
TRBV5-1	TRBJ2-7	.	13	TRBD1	CASSLQQGHEQYF	TGCGCCAGCAGCTTACAACAGGGGCACGAGCAGTACTTC
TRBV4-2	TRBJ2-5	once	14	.	CASSQDGGPETQYF	TGTGCCAGCAGCCAAGATGGGGGCCCGGAGACCCAGTACTTC
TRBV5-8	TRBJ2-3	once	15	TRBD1	CASTLDRGREDTQYF	TGTGCCAGCACATTGGACAGGGGGCGCGAAGATACGCAGTATTTT
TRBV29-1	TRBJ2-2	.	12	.	CSVGAYTGELFF	TGCAGCGTTGGGGCGTACACCGGGGAGCTGTTTTTT
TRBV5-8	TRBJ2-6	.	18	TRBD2	CASSSGLAGVPGANVLTF	TGTGCCAGCAGCTCGGGACTAGCGGGAGTCCCTGGGGCCAACGTCCTGACTTTC
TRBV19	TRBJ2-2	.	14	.	CASSERQRAGELFF	TGTGCCAGTAGTGAACGACAGAGGGCCGGGGAGCTGTTTTTT
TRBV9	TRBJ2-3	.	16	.	CASSVGASLQADTQYF	TGTGCCAGCAGCGTAGGAGCGTCCCTTCAAGCAGATACGCAGTATTTT
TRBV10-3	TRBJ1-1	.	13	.	CAISKGQHTEAFF	TGTGCCATCAGTAAAGGACAGCACACTGAAGCTTTCTTT
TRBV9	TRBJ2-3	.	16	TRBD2	CASSVEAGARTDTQYF	TGTGCCAGCAGCGTAGAAGCGGGAGCCCGCACAGATACGCAGTATTTT
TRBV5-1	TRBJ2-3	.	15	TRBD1	CASSFGTVYTDTQYF	TGCGCCAGCAGCTTCGGGACAGTATACACAGATACGCAGTATTTT
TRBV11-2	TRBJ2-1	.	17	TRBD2	CASSLTPAASGINEQFF	TGTGCCAGCAGCTTAACGCCAGCCGCTAGCGGAATCAATGAGCAGTTCTTC
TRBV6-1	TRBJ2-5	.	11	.	CASRYQETQYF	TGTGCCAGCAGGTACCAAGAGACCCAGTACTTC
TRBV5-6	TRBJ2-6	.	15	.	CASSQGAGGANVLTF	TGTGCCAGCAGTCAAGGGGCTGGGGGGGCCAACGTCCTGACTTTC
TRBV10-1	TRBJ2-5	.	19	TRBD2	CASSQNPGLAGGSQETQYF	TGCGCCAGCAGTCAAAATCCGGGACTAGCGGGAGGGTCTCAAGAGACCCAGTACTTC
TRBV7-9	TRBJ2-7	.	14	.	CASSSGLSAYEQYF	TGTGCCAGCAGCTCCGGTCTGAGTGCCTACGAGCAGTACTTC
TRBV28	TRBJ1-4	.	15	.	CASSSPGVGGEKLFF	TGTGCCAGCAGTTCCCCGGGGGTCGGGGGGGAAAAACTGTTTTTT
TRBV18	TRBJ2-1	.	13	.	CASSRGTYNEQFF	TGTGCCAGCTCCCGAGGGACCTACAATGAGCAGTTCTTC
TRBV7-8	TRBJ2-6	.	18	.	CASSLQVLEPSGANVLTF	TGTGCCAGCAGCTTACAGGTCCTCGAACCTTCTGGGGCCAACGTCCTGACTTTC
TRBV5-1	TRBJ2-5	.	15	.	CASSLVSGPGETQYF	TGCGCCAGCAGCTTGGTCTCAGGGCCGGGAGAGACCCAGTACTTC
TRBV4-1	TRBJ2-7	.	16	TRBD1	CASSQHGRQGAYEQYF	TGCGCCAGCAGCCAGCACGGACGACAGGGGGCTTACGAGCAGTACTTC
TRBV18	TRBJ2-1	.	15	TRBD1	CASSTQDTGGNEQFF	TGTGCCAGCTCAACACAGGACACAGGGGGCAATGAGCAGTTCTTC
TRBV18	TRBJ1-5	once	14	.	CASSPLRGNQPQHF	TGTGCCAGCTCACCACTCAGGGGCAATCAGCCCCAGCATTTT
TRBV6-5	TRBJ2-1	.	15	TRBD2	CASSLAGGTYNEQFF	TGTGCCAGCAGCCTAGCGGGAGGGACCTACAATGAGCAGTTCTTC
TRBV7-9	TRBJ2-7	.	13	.	CASRGAGVTEQYF	TGTGCCAGCAGGGGGGCGGGAGTGACCGAGCAGTACTTC
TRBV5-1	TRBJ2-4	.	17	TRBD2	CASSLARGGIAKNIQYF	TGCGCCAGCAGCTTGGCCCGCGGGGGGATAGCCAAAAACATTCAGTACTTC
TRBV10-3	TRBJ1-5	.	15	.	CAISGLGDGNQPQHF	TGTGCCATCAGTGGATTGGGTGATGGCAATCAGCCCCAGCATTTT
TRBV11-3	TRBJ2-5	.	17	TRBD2	CASSTGTSGRSQETQYF	TGTGCCAGCAGCACCGGGACTAGCGGGAGGTCCCAAGAGACCCAGTACTTC
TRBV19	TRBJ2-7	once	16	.	CASSISWGAEGYEQYF	TGTGCCAGTAGTATAAGTTGGGGGGCAGAAGGCTACGAGCAGTACTTC